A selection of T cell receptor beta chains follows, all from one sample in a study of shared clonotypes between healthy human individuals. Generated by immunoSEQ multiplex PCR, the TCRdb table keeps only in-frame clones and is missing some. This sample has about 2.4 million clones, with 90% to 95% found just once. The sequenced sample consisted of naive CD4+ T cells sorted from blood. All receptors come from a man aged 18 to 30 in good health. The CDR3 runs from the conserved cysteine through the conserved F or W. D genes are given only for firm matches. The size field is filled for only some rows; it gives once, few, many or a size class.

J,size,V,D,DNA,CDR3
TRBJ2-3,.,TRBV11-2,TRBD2,TGTGCCAGCACCACTCGGGGGGGGCGGGGAGATACGCAGTATTTT,CASTTRGGRGDTQYF
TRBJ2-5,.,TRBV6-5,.,TGTGCCAGCAGTTTTTCAGAGACCCAGTACTTC,CASSFSETQYF
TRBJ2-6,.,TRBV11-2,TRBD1,TGTGCCAGCAGCTTAGTCGAGCGACAGGGTGGGGCCAACGTCCTGACTTTC,CASSLVERQGGANVLTF
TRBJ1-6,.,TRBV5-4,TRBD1,TGTGCCAGCAGCTTAGACAGGGGAATACAGTCACCCCTCCACTTT,CASSLDRGIQSPLHF
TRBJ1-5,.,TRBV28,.,TGTGCCATACAAGAAGGACAGCAGGTCGAGACCCAGCATTTT,CAIQEGQQVETQHF
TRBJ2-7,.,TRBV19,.,TGTGCCAGTAGTAAATGGGTCCTTCCCTACGAGCAGTACTTC,CASSKWVLPYEQYF
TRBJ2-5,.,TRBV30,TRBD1,TGTGCCTGGAGTGTCGCAGGGGGCGCGAAGACCCAGTACTTC,CAWSVAGGAKTQYF
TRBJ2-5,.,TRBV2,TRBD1,TGTGCCAGCAGTTCGGAACAGGGGCAAGAGACCCAGTACTTC,CASSSEQGQETQYF
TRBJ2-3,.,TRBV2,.,TGTGCCAGCAGTGAAGCGATGGATACGCAGTATTTT,CASSEAMDTQYF
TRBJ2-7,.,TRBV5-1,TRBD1,TGCGCCAGCAGCCCGGGACAGGGGGAATACGAGCAGTACTTC,CASSPGQGEYEQYF
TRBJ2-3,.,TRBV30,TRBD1,TGTGCCTGGAGCCGACAGGGGCCCACAGATACGCAGTATTTT,CAWSRQGPTDTQYF
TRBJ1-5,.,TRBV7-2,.,TGTGCCAGCAGCTTAGTTCGGGGTGCAGATCTGCCCCAGCATTTT,CASSLVRGADLPQHF
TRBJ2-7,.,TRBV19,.,TGTGCCAGTAGTATAGCGCTCCACTACGAGCAGTACTTC,CASSIALHYEQYF
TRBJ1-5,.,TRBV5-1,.,TGCGCCAGCAGCTTGGTATCAGGGGACCAGCCCCAGCATTTT,CASSLVSGDQPQHF
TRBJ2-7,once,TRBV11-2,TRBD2,TGTGCCAGCAGCCCTGGGGGGACTAGCGGGAGGAGGGAGCAGTACTTC,CASSPGGTSGRREQYF
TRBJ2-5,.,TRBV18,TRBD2,TGTGCCAGCTCACCATTGGAAGCGGGGGAGACCCAGTACTTC,CASSPLEAGETQYF
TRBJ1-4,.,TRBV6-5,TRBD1,TGTGCCAGCAGTTACTCCGGGACAGGGGCTGAAAAACTGTTTTTT,CASSYSGTGAEKLFF
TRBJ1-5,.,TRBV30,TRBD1,TGTGCCTGGAGCGGGACAGGGGGCAATCAGCCCCAGCATTTT,CAWSGTGGNQPQHF
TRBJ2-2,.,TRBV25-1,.,TGTGCCAGCAGTGAACAGGGGCGGGTCACCGGGGAGCTGTTTTTT,CASSEQGRVTGELFF
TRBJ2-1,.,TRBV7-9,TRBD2,TGTGCCAGTTTAAAGACTAGCGGGTACAATGAGCAGTTCTTC,CASLKTSGYNEQFF
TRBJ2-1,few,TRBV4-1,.,TGCGCCAGCAGCCAAGCTTCCGGGAATGAGCAGTTCTTC,CASSQASGNEQFF
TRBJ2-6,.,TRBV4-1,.,TGCGCCAGCAGCCAAGATTTGCAGGGAACTGGGGCCAACGTCCTGACTTTC,CASSQDLQGTGANVLTF
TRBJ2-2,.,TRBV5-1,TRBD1,TGCGCCAGCAGCGGGACAGGGATAACGAACACCGGGGAGCTGTTTTTT,CASSGTGITNTGELFF
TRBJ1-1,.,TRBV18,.,TGTGCCAGCTCCCTAGGACAGAACACTGAAGCTTTCTTT,CASSLGQNTEAFF
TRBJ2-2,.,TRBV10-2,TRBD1,TGCGCCAGCAGTGAGTCCAAGCCAGGGGGCGGCACCGGGGAGCTGTTTTTT,CASSESKPGGGTGELFF
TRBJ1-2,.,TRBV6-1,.,TGTGCCAGCAGACCCGACAGTTCGAAAGTTTTTGGCTACACCTTC,CASRPDSSKVFGYTF
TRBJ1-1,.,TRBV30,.,TGTGCCTGGAGCGCTGGACTGATCAACACTGAAGCTTTCTTT,CAWSAGLINTEAFF
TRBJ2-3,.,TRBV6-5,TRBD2,TGTGCCAGCAAGTCCTCGGGAGGGGGCACAGATACGCAGTATTTT,CASKSSGGGTDTQYF
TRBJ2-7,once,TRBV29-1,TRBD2,TGCAGCGTTGCATTAGCGGGCTCCGTATCCACCTACGAGCAGTACTTC,CSVALAGSVSTYEQYF
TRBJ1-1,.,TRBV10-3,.,TGTGCCATCAAGGGACTGATGAACACTGAAGCTTTCTTT,CAIKGLMNTEAFF
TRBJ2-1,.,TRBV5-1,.,TGCGCCAGCAGCTTGGAACAGCCAACCTACAATGAGCAGTTCTTC,CASSLEQPTYNEQFF
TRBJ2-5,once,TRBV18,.,TGTGCCAGCGGTCAGGGAAGCCAAGAGACCCAGTACTTC,CASGQGSQETQYF
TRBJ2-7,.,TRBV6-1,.,TGTGCCAGCAGTGAAGGGGGAGTACTCTACGAGCAGTACTTC,CASSEGGVLYEQYF
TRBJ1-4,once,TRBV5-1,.,TGCGCCAGCAGCTTGGACGCCATTGGTTCAACTAATGAAAAACTGTTTTTT,CASSLDAIGSTNEKLFF
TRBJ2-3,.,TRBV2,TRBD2,TGTGCCAGCAGTGAAAGGGCTAGCGGGGGGGGAGATACGCAGTATTTT,CASSERASGGGDTQYF
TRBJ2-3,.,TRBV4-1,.,TGCGCCAGCAGCCAAGCAGTGCTGAGCACAGATACGCAGTATTTT,CASSQAVLSTDTQYF
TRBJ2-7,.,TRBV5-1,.,TGCGCCAGCAGCCGAAACTACCCCGGCAACGAGCAGTACTTC,CASSRNYPGNEQYF
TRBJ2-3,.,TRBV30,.,TGTGCCTGGAATGTGGGAGATCCAACAGATACGCAGTATTTT,CAWNVGDPTDTQYF
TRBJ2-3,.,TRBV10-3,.,TGTGCCACCCGGCCCCTTGGGGGCACAGATACGCAGTATTTT,CATRPLGGTDTQYF